This T cell receptor (beta chain) was captured in a study of spatial heterogeneity in lung cancer. Study-level background: As counted in raw reads, each unique TCR and UMI combination appeared more than ten times on average.

The CDR3 sequence is 15 residues long. V lost 3 bases to trimming and J lost 3 bases, with 13 bases between them. This clonotype occurred many times. The antigen is unknown. Whole-study results and caveats: Mutation tallies in tumors tracked expanded intratumoral alpha and beta TCR counts. Tracking of ubiquitous and regional nonsynonymous mutations by counts of ubiquitous and regional expanded TCRs, respectively, was seen.

A single record per CDR3 protein comes from TCRdb applying MiXCR to the 5' RACE reads. The sample shows 25,000 to 30,000 distinct CDR3 sequences, 7% to 7.5% of them seen only once. Time point given: sample taken at primary tumor resection. Unsorted whole RNA of tumor, nontumor lung or frozen PBMC was sequenced. Sequencing was performed on lung tumor tissue, taken at surgery. This rearrangement joins TRBV12-3 or TRBV12-4 to TRBJ2-3; no clear D gene. This TCR was sampled from a male donor with early-stage non-small cell lung cancer. The CDR3 region has the DNA TGTGCCAGCAGTTTGATTGGTTCGCCAACAGATACGCAGTATTTT. It is translated as CASSLIGSPTDTQYF.